This TCR beta chain was documented in a study of identical twins. This clonotype was observed a few times. Its antigen is unidentified. Broader study findings: Beta out-of-frame sequences showed weaker excess sharing between twins.

In germline, CDR1 is SGHAT, CDR2 FQNNGV. J lost 12 bases, V lost 3 bases, and 8 bases had no gene match. This CDR3 has 14 amino acids. A universal primer site was added by template switching, and unique molecular identifiers were carried by the cDNA. TCRdb recomputed calls from the 5' RACE reads with MiXCR, one row per CDR3 protein. The profile shows 1.5 million or so distinct CDR3 sequences, under 35% of them singletons. The chain carries TRBV11-2 and TRBJ2-1, with TRBD2 matching 10 bases. The receptor was isolated from a newborn girl in good health. Sequenced: cord blood. The CDR3 nucleotides are TGTGCCAGCAGCTTGGGAGCGGGAGGGACACGGCAGTTCTTC. Translated, it gives CASSLGAGGTRQFF.